These 15 T cell receptor beta chains were sequenced from one sample in a study of cytomegalovirus exposure and HLA in healthy donors (dated by TCRdb to the late 2010s). The library was generated by the immunoSEQ multiplex PCR assay. For the multiplex PCR, a mixture combining 60 forward primers for TCR Vbeta segments and 13 reverse primers for TCR Jbeta segments was used. In its TCRdb copy, this immuneACCESS table keeps in-frame sequences only and misses some clones. Where compared with another copy, unresolved V genes explain less than half of these, and the others have no known cause. Here the sample has 100,000 to 120,000 clones; nearly 80% occur a single time. Of the sample, 1% to 1.5% is held by the ten largest clones. Sequenced input: PBMCs. These receptors all stem from a man aged 25-45 years in good health and CMV-seronegative.

Note on this clone: The same CDR3 arises from other DNA sequences in this sample as well. The chain has TRBV28 and TRBJ2-7; TRBD2 agrees at 10 bases. The germline CDR1 and CDR2 sequences are MDHEN and SYDVKM. Unmatched junction bases numbered 2, after V lost 3 bases and J lost 3 bases. The CDR3 runs 14 residues. The DNA for the CDR3 is TGTGCCAGCAGTTTGCCTAGCGGGAGCTACGAGCAGTACTTC. Its translation: CASSLPSGSYEQYF.

This clone has just a few counts. The chain employs TRBV28 and TRBJ2-1; D might be TRBD1 (5 bases). The V and J ends lost 4 bases and 0 bases respectively, with 19 bases between them. CDR3 length: 18 amino acids. The germline V gene has CDR1 MDHEN and CDR2 SYDVKM. The DNA for the CDR3 is TGTGCCAGCAGTTCCCGGCAGGGTGGACCCTACTCCTACAATGAGCAGTTCTTC. Protein sequence: CASSSRQGGPYSYNEQFF.

The DNA of the CDR3 is TGTGCCAGCAGTCCGTACCCCAGTTATCTGGTATACACTGAAGCTTTCTTT. Protein product: CASSPYPSYLVYTEAFF. The J gene is TRBJ1-1, the V gene TRBV27; D is unresolved. Germline assignment: CDR1 MNHEY and CDR2 SMNVEV (reference sequence). V was shortened by 5 bases and J by 3 bases, with 22 bases between the two germline ends. The CDR3 runs to 17 residues.

V is TRBV9 and J is TRBJ2-7, with D perhaps matching TRBD1 (6 bases). V was pared by 4 bases and J by 2 bases, with 16 bases between. The V gene's germline CDR1 is SGDLS and CDR2 YYNGEE. CDR3 length: 15 residues. The CDR3 protein is CASSTGTRGTYEQYF. The CDR3 DNA sequence: TGTGCCAGCAGCACAGGGACCCGGGGAACCTACGAGCAGTACTTC.

This clone was seen only a few times. The chain is built from TRBV27 and TRBJ1-5; D is undetermined. CDR1 and CDR2 from the germline V gene are MNHEY and SMNVEV (reference sequence). The CDR3 runs to 13 residues. Trimming took 4 bases from V and 4 from J, leaving 8 bases between them. The CDR3 sequence is CASSWEANQPQHF. The CDR3 region has the DNA TGTGCCAGCAGTTGGGAGGCTAATCAGCCCCAGCATTTT.

The DNA for the CDR3 is TGTGCCAGCAGCTTTGGGACAGATCAGCCCCAGCATTTT. Its protein is CASSFGTDQPQHF. The rearrangement links TRBV11-2 to TRBJ1-5; 7 nucleotides match TRBD1. V was pared by 3 bases and J by 5 bases, with 1 base of the junction left unmatched. Germline lookup yields CDR1 SGHAT and CDR2 FQNNGV. This CDR3 is built from 13 residues. The full variable domain, completed using reference TRBV11-2 and TRBJ1-5, is EAGVAQSPRYKIIEKRQSVAFWCNPISGHATLYWYQQILGQGPKLLIQFQNNGVVDDSQLPKDRFSAERLKGVDSTLKIQPAKLEDSAVYLCASSFGTDQPQHFGDGTRLSIL.

The chain combines TRBV7-8 with TRBJ1-1; weak D call: TRBD1 (5 bases). The CDR3 has 16 residues. The germline V gene has CDR1 SGHVS and CDR2 FQNEAQ. Trimming left V 2 bases short and J 0 bases short, with 13 bases between. This CDR3 reads CASSLSPGGVNTEAFF. CDR3 bases: TGTGCCAGCAGCTTAAGCCCGGGGGGGGTGAACACTGAAGCTTTCTTT. Full variable domain (missing parts from reference TRBV7-8 and TRBJ1-1): GAGVSQSPRYKVAKRGQDVALRCDPISGHVSLFWYQQALGQGPEFLTYFQNEAQLDKSGLPSDRFFAERPEGSVSTLKIQRTQQEDSAVYLCASSLSPGGVNTEAFFGQGTRLTVV.

This clone was found once. CDR3 sequence reads: CASSIGTASGNTIYF. The CDR3 DNA sequence: TGTGCCAGCAGCATAGGGACAGCCTCTGGAAACACCATATATTTT. This chain links TRBV7-9 with TRBJ1-3, with TRBD1 matching over 7 bases. CDR1 SEHNR and CDR2 FQNEAQ come from the germline V gene (reference sequence). This CDR3 is 15 amino acids long. The trim removed 5 bases at V and 0 bases at J, leaving 4 bases unmatched.

The genes are TRBV9 and TRBJ2-7; 9 nucleotides match TRBD1. J was trimmed by 7 bases and V by 0 bases; bases with no gene match: 8. This CDR3 has 15 amino acids. Germline CDR1 reads SGDLS; CDR2 reads YYNGEE. The CDR3 nucleotides read TGTGCCAGCAGCGTAGAGGGGGGACAGGGATTAGAGCAGTACTTC. It yields the protein CASSVEGGQGLEQYF.

The chain is built from TRBV5-5 and TRBJ1-2; D perhaps matches TRBD1 (6 bases). Germline V gene lookup returns CDR1 SGHKS and CDR2 YYEKEE (reference sequence). The germline V and J ends were trimmed by 1 base and 0 bases, with 16 bases remaining between them. This CDR3 has 17 residues. The CDR3 DNA follows: TGTGCCAGCAGCTTGAGGGGGGGGCAAGAAGCTAACTATGGCTACACCTTC. Translating it yields CASSLRGGQEANYGYTF.

This clone was observed a handful of times. The chain links TRBV11-3 to TRBJ2-2, with 7 bases fitting TRBD1. Germline loops: CDR1 SGHNT, CDR2 YENEEA. V shed 4 bases, J shed 2 bases, and the junction held 13 bases outside the gene matches. CDR3 size: 18 residues. The CDR3, as DNA: TGTGCCAGCAGCTATAGTGTATTGGGACAGACTAACACCGGGGAGCTGTTTTTT. Its translation: CASSYSVLGQTNTGELFF. Supplemented by reference TRBV11-3 and TRBJ2-2, the full variable domain reads EAGVVQSPRYKIIEKKQPVAFWCNPISGHNTLYWYLQNLGQGPELLIRYENEEAVDDSQLPKDRFSAERLKGVDSTLKIQPAELGDSAVYLCASSYSVLGQTNTGELFFGEGSRLTVL.

The chain carries TRBV19 and TRBJ2-1; D not certain. Germline V lookup: CDR1 LNHDA, CDR2 SQIVND (reference sequence). The CDR3 is made up of 12 amino acids. The V and J ends lost 4 bases and 3 bases respectively, with 4 bases between them. The CDR3, as DNA: TGTGCCAGTAGTAACTACTACAATGAGCAGTTCTTC. Amino acids: CASSNYYNEQFF.

The chain recombines TRBV9 with TRBJ2-2; 10 bases match TRBD2. V was clipped by 0 bases and J by 7 bases; unmatched bases: 6. This CDR3 has 16 amino acids. Per germline, CDR1 SGDLS and CDR2 YYNGEE. This CDR3 is CASSVGSGGAIGELFF. The DNA of the CDR3 is TGTGCCAGCAGCGTAGGAAGCGGGGGGGCGATCGGGGAGCTGTTTTTT.

The chain carries TRBV10-3 and TRBJ1-1; unclear D gene. V lost 2 bases and J lost 4, with 5 bases in between. This CDR3 comprises 12 residues. Per the germline V gene, CDR1 is ENHRY and CDR2 is SYGVKD. The CDR3 protein is CAISEPGTEAFF. The DNA for the CDR3 is TGTGCCATCAGTGAGCCAGGCACTGAAGCTTTCTTT.

A few counts support this clone. The chain has TRBV9 and TRBJ1-1; no clear D. The CDR3 consists of 14 residues. Looked up from germline, CDR1 is SGDLS and CDR2 is YYNGEE. The V end lost 0 bases, the J end lost 7 bases, and 13 bases lay between the germline ends. CDR3 sequence reads: CASSVVNGEDEAFF. The DNA for the CDR3 is TGTGCCAGCAGCGTAGTTAACGGGGAAGATGAAGCTTTCTTT.